This record looks at one TCR beta chain sequence and its context. Its antigen is not identified. The junction shows a germline mismatch at one end, possibly a read error. This entry belongs to a study of cytomegalovirus exposure and HLA in healthy donors. Overall study: As released early, the data held roughly 85 million unique TCRs from HLA-typed donors. Among the roughly 400 genotyped donors, around 81% were placed in the Caucasian-associated ancestry cluster.

The PCR made use of 60 Vbeta and 13 Jbeta primers. Profiling relied on immunoSEQ multiplex PCR, and the TCRdb table lists in-frame clones only, not all of them. The table has over 100,000 clones, 69% seen once. Germline V gene data show CDR1 as MGHRA and CDR2 as YSYEKL. The CDR3 is made up of 15 amino acids. Study findings and constraints: Cytomegalovirus association was assigned to 150 to 200 TCR beta chains. In vitro data verified three CMV-associated chains as specific for CMV antigens.

The source of this sequence is a woman in her sixties or seventies in good health and CMV-seropositive. The specimen sequenced was PBMCs. V usage is TRBV4-1 and J usage is TRBJ2-7, with TRBD2 matching over 9 bases. The CDR3 here is CASSPQGGGAHEQYF. For the CDR3, the DNA is TGCGCCAGTAGCCCACAGGGCGGGGGGGCCCACGAGCAGTACTTC.